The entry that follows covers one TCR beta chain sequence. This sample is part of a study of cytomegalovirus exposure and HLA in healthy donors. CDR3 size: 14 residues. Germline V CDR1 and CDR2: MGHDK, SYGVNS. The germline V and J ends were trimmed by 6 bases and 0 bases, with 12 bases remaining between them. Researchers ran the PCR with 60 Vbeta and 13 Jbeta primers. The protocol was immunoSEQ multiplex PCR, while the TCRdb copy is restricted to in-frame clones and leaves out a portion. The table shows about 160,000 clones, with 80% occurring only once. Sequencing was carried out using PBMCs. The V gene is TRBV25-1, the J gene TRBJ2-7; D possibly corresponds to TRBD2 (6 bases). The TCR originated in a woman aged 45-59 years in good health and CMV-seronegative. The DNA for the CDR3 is TGTGCCAGCAGGGGACTTTATAGCTCCTACGAGCAGTACTTC. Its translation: CASRGLYSSYEQYF.